This T cell receptor beta chain was captured by sequencing in a study of identical twins. TCRdb passed the 5' RACE reads through MiXCR, listing each CDR3 protein once. The repertoire consists of roughly 690,000 distinct CDR3 sequences, with around 6.1% occurring once and the leading ten covering about 1.8%. At least ten counts were recorded for this clonotype. This CDR3 spans 15 amino acids. Germline loops: CDR1 DFQATT, CDR2 SNEGSKA (reference sequence). Trimming removed 3 bases from V and 5 bases from J; junction bases left unmatched: 12. The material sequenced was naive T cells sorted from blood. V usage is TRBV20-1 and J usage is TRBJ2-5; 7 bases are a match to TRBD2. This receptor was obtained from a man between 18 and 35 years old in good health. Written as DNA, the CDR3 is TGCAGTGCTAGTGCTAGCGGCACTGCGTCGGAGACCCAGTACTTC. This translates into CSASASGTASETQYF.